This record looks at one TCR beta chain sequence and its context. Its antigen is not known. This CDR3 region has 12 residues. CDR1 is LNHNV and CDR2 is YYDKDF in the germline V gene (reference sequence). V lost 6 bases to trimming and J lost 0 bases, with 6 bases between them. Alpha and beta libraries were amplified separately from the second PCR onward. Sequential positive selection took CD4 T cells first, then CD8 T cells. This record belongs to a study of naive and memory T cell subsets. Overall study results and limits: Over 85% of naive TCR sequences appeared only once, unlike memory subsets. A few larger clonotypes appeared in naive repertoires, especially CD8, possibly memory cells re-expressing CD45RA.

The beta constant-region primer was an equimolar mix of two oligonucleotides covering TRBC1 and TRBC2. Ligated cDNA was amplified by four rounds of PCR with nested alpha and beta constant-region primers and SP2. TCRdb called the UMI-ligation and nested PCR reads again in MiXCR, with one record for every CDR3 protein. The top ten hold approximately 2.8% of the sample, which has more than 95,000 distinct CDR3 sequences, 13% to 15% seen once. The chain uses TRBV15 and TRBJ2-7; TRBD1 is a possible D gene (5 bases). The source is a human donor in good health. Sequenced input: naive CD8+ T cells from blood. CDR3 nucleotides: TGTGCCACCAGAAGGGGCTCCTACGAGCAGTACTTC. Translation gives CATRRGSYEQYF.